A selection of T cell receptor beta chains follows, all from one sample in a study of CD8+CD57+ T cells in acquired aplastic anemia. MiXCR, applied by TCRdb to the reads, yields one record per CDR3 protein. Among some 180,000 distinct CDR3 sequences listed, less than 65% were seen once. The material sequenced was sorted CD4+, CD8+, or CD8+CD57+ T cells (not recorded which) from PBMCs. The origin of the receptors is a human donor with aplastic anemia. The CDR3 runs from the conserved cysteine through the conserved F or W. Fields, in order: D gene, clone size, V gene, J gene, CDR3 DNA, CDR3 protein. The D gene is left open where the match is weak. Expanded clones get a size class; other rows say once, few or many, or leave the size out.

TRBD2	NA	TRBV29-1	TRBJ2-3	TGCAGCGTGCGCGTGTCGACGGGGGGATCGCAGTATTTT	CSVRVSTGGSQYF
NA	once	TRBV7-2	TRBJ2-7	TGTGCCAGCAGCTTAGGGCCCCTCGGCGAGCAGTACTTC	CASSLGPLGEQYF
NA	NA	TRBV19	TRBJ2-5	TGTGCCTGGAAGACGGATTGGAAGACCCAGTACTTC	CAWKTDWKTQYF
NA	NA	TRBV7-2	TRBJ1-3	TGTGCCAGCAGCTTAGTTGTCGGGGCGGTGGGAAACACCATATATTTT	CASSLVVGAVGNTIYF
TRBD1	NA	TRBV10-3	TRBJ1-4	TGTGCCACCGCCCAGGGGGACTCGGGTGAAAAACTGTTTTTT	CATAQGDSGEKLFF
TRBD1	NA	TRBV7-8	TRBJ2-7	TGCGCCAGCAGCCAAGGGTCAGGGGGCGTATACGAGCAGTACTTC	CASSQGSGGVYEQYF
TRBD1	few	TRBV7-8	TRBJ2-2	TGTGCCAGCAGCTTAACGGCAGGGGGCCGGGGCACCGGGGAGCTGTTTTTT	CASSLTAGGRGTGELFF
NA	NA	TRBV20-1	TRBJ1-1	TGCAGTGCTAGCCCGGACGGGGGTGCGAACACTGAAGCTTTCTTT	CSASPDGGANTEAFF
NA	NA	TRBV2	TRBJ2-1	TGTGCCAGCAGTGTATTTGCAGGGACGGATGAGCAGTTCTTC	CASSVFAGTDEQFF
NA	many	TRBV20-1	TRBJ2-1	TGCAGTGCTAGAGATCTAACTACTCACAATGAGCAGTTCTTC	CSARDLTTHNEQFF
NA	few	TRBV20-1	TRBJ1-2	TGCAGTGCTAGAGGGTCCAGCTATGGCTACACCTTC	CSARGSSYGYTF
NA	NA	TRBV18	TRBJ1-2	TGTGCCAGCTCACCGGGGGGGGAAGAGGGTGGCTACACCTTC	CASSPGGEEGGYTF
TRBD1	NA	TRBV5-6	TRBJ2-5	TGTGCCAGCAGCAGGGGACAGGTCGTAGAGACCCAGTACTTC	CASSRGQVVETQYF
TRBD1	once	TRBV9	TRBJ2-3	TGTGCCAGCAGCGTAGCCGGGACAGGGGGGACTAGCACAGATACGCAGTATTTT	CASSVAGTGGTSTDTQYF
NA	once	TRBV9	TRBJ1-1	TGTGCCAGCAGAGATAGTCCAGGGAACACTGAAGCTTTCTTT	CASRDSPGNTEAFF
NA	NA	TRBV20-1	TRBJ1-6	TGCAGTGCTAGAGATGTGGCAGTCGGGCCCCTCCACTTT	CSARDVAVGPLHF
TRBD2	NA	TRBV5-5	TRBJ2-1	TGTGCCAGCAGCCTGCACACTAGCGTAGGCAATGAGCAGTTCTTC	CASSLHTSVGNEQFF
NA	NA	TRBV19	TRBJ2-6	TGTGCCAGTAGCGATAGGGGCGCCTCTGGGGCCAACGTCCTGACTTTC	CASSDRGASGANVLTF
NA	NA	TRBV7-2	TRBJ2-7	TGTGCCAGCAAGGCGGCTAGCGCCTACGAGCAGTACTTC	CASKAASAYEQYF
TRBD1	few	TRBV27	TRBJ1-1	TGTGCCAGCAGTCTGAGGACAGGGAGATCGCAGAACACTGAAGCTTTCTTT	CASSLRTGRSQNTEAFF
NA	NA	TRBV7-3	TRBJ2-1	TGTGCCAGCAGCTTGTGGGCCTACAATGAGCAGTTCTTC	CASSLWAYNEQFF
TRBD1	NA	TRBV2	TRBJ1-1	TGTGCCAGCAGGACAGGGGGTCTCAACACTGAAGCTTTCTTT	CASRTGGLNTEAFF
TRBD1	NA	TRBV7-2	TRBJ2-3	TGTGCCAGCAGCTTACTCCCCTTGGGACAGGGAGCAGATACGCAGTATTTT	CASSLLPLGQGADTQYF
TRBD2	many	TRBV24-1	TRBJ2-1	TGTGCCACCAGTGATCCCACGGGGGCGGGGGGCTCCTACAATGAGCAGTTCTTC	CATSDPTGAGGSYNEQFF
TRBD2	NA	TRBV5-1	TRBJ2-3	TGCGCCAGCGGCCCCGGGGGGAAGACAGATACGCAGTATTTT	CASGPGGKTDTQYF
NA	NA	TRBV12-3/TRBV12-4	TRBJ1-2	TGTGCCAGCAGTTTTGGGGGACCTGAAGCTTTCTATGGCTACACCTTC	CASSFGGPEAFYGYTF
NA	NA	TRBV20-1	TRBJ2-2	TGCAGTGCTAGAATGGGTGCCGCGAACACCGGGGAGCTGTTTTTT	CSARMGAANTGELFF
TRBD2	few	TRBV7-2	TRBJ2-7	TGTGCCAGCAGCGCCACCGGGACTATCACTTACGAGCAGTACTTC	CASSATGTITYEQYF
NA	NA	TRBV2	TRBJ2-1	TGTGCCAGCAGAGCTGGGACAATAAACAATGAGCAGTTCTTC	CASRAGTINNEQFF
TRBD2	NA	TRBV7-6	TRBJ2-3	TGTGCCAGCAGCCTAGCGGGGAACACAGATACGCAGTATTTT	CASSLAGNTDTQYF
NA	few	TRBV15	TRBJ2-7	TGTGCCACCAGCAGTCCCATGCGTGTGGGCGCGTACGAGCAGTACTTC	CATSSPMRVGAYEQYF
NA	NA	TRBV28	TRBJ2-7	TGTGCCAGCAGTTCACCCCCCGGACAGGAGCAGTACTTC	CASSSPPGQEQYF
NA	NA	TRBV12-3/TRBV12-4	TRBJ2-7	TGTGCCAGCAGCCTAATAGGGGGACGTGTCGCCTACGAGCAGTACTTC	CASSLIGGRVAYEQYF
TRBD1	NA	TRBV24-1	TRBJ1-2	TGTGCCACCAAAGGACAGGGCTTGGATGGCTACACCTTC	CATKGQGLDGYTF
NA	NA	TRBV19	TRBJ1-5	TGTGCCAGTAAGGGACAATATAGCAATCAGCCCCAGCATTTT	CASKGQYSNQPQHF
TRBD1	NA	TRBV20-1	TRBJ2-7	TGCAGTGCTACATCGGACAGGGCGTACGAGCAGTACTTC	CSATSDRAYEQYF
NA	NA	TRBV29-1	TRBJ2-7	TGCAGCAGCTTGGATGGAGGGACAACCTACGAGCAGTACTTC	CSSLDGGTTYEQYF
NA	NA	TRBV19	TRBJ2-5	TGTGCCAGTAGTATCGGGACGGCGCAAGAGACCCAGTACTTC	CASSIGTAQETQYF
NA	NA	TRBV15	TRBJ1-1	TGTGCCACCAGCAGAGTCGGGGGAACAGGAGGTACTGAAGCTTTCTTT	CATSRVGGTGGTEAFF
NA	NA	TRBV20-1	TRBJ1-1	TGCAGTGCGGAGGGCAGATACTTTAACACTGAAGCTTTCTTT	CSAEGRYFNTEAFF
TRBD2	NA	TRBV20-1	TRBJ2-1	TGCAGTGCTAGGGGGACTAGCGGGGGGAGCTCCTACAATGAGCAGTTCTTC	CSARGTSGGSSYNEQFF
TRBD2	many	TRBV2	TRBJ2-2	TGTGCCAGCACCCGTAGCGGGGGGGCCAGAGGGGAGCTGTTTTTT	CASTRSGGARGELFF
NA	many	TRBV2	TRBJ2-4	TGTGCCAGCAGTGATCAGGGTTTCAAAAACATTCAGTACTTC	CASSDQGFKNIQYF
NA	NA	TRBV7-6	TRBJ2-3	TGTGCCGTCGCGGGACGCCACACAGATACGCAGTATTTT	CAVAGRHTDTQYF
TRBD1	many	TRBV9	TRBJ2-2	TGTGCCAGCAGCGGTTCCGGGACAGGGATGCCCGGGGAGCTGTTTTTT	CASSGSGTGMPGELFF